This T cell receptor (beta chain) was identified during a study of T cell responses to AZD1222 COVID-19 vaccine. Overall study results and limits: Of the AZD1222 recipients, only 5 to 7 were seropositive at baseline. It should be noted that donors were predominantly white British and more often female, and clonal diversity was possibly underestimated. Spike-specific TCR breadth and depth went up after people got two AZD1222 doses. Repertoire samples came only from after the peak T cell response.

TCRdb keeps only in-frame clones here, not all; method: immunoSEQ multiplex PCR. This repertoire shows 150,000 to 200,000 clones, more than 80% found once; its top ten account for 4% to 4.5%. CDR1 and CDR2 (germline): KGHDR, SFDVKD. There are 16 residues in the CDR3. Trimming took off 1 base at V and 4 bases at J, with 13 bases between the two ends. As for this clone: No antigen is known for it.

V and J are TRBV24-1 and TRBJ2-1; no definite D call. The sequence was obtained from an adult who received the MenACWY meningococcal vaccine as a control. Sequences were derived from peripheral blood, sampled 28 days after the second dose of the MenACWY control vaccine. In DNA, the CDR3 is TGTGCCACCAGTGATTTCGGCAGATCAACGTACAATGAGCAGTTCTTC. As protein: CATSDFGRSTYNEQFF.